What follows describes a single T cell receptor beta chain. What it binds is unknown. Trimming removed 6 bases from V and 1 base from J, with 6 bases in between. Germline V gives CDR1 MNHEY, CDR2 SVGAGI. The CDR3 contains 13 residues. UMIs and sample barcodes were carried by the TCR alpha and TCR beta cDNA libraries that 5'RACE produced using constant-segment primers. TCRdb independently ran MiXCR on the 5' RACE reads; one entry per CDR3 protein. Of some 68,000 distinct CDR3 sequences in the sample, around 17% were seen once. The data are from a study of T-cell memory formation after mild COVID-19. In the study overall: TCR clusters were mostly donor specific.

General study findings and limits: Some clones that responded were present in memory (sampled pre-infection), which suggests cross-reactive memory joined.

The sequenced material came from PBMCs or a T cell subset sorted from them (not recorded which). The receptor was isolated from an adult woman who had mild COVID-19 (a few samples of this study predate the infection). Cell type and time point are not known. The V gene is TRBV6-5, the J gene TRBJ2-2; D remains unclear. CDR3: CASRGRNTGELFF. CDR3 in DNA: TGTGCCAGCAGGGGTCGGAACACCGGGGAGCTGTTTTTT.